This TCR beta chain is drawn from a study of CD8 T cells in Susac syndrome. Study overall: The Susac syndrome patients that were sequenced included over 5 with active disease and under 10 in remission.

This CDR3 has 12 amino acids. The germline V gene encodes CDR1 MDHEN and CDR2 SYDVKM. Trimming took 10 bases from V and 8 from J, leaving 14 bases between them. With respect to this clonotype: Its antigen is as yet unknown.

It was with random hexamers that 0.5 to 1 ug RNA was reverse transcribed. Amplification of the TCR beta CDR3 was carried out by immunoSEQ multiplex PCR, which spanned a total of 54 Vbeta and 13 Jbeta segments. TCRdb reanalysed the immunoSEQ multiplex PCR reads using MiXCR and keeps one entry per CDR3 protein. The table lists approximately 94,000 distinct CDR3 sequences, 95% of them singletons, with 0.3% in the top ten. CD8+ and CD4+ T cells circulating in blood were sequenced for TCR beta. Study-level points and caveats: Susac-specific public clones were found in both the total CD8+ and the CD8+ TEMRA repertoires, with fewer than 20 in the former and roughly 5 in the latter.

This receptor was taken from a human donor with Susac syndrome. The sequencing input was CD8+ T cells from PBMCs. The chain employs TRBV28 and TRBJ1-4, with D perhaps matching TRBD1 (5 bases). The CDR3: CATRRGREKLFF. The CDR3 bases are TGTGCCACCAGACGGGGCCGGGAAAAACTGTTTTTT.